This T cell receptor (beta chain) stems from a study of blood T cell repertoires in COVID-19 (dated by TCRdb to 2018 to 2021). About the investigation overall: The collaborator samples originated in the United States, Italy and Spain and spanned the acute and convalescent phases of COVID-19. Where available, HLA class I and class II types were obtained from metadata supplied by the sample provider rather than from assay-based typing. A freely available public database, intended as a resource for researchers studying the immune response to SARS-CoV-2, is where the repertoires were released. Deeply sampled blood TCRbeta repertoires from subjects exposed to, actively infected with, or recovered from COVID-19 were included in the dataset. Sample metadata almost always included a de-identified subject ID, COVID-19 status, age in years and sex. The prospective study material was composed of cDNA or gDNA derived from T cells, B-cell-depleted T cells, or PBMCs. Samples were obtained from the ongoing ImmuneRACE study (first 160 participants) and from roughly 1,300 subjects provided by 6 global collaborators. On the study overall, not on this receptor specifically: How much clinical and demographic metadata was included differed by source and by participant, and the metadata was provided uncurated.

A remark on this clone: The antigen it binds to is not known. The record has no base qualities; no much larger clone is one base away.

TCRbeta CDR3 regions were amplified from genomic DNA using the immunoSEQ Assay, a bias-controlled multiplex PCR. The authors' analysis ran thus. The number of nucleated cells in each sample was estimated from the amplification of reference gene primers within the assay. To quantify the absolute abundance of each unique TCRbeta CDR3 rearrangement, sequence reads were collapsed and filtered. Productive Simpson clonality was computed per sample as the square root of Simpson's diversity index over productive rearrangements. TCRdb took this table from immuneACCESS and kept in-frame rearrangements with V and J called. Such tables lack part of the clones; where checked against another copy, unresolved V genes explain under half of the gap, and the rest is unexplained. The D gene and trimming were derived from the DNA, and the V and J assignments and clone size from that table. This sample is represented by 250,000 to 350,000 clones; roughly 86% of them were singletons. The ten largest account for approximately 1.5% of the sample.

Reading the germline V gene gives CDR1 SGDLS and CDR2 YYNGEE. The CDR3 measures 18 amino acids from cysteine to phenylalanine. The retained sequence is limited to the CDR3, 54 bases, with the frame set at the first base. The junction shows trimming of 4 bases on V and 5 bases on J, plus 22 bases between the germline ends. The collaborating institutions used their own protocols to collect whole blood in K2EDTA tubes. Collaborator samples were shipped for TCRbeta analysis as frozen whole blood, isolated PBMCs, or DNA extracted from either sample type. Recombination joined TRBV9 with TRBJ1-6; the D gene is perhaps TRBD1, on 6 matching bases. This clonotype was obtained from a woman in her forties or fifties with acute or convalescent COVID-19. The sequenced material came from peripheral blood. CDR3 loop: CASSSRQGPLANNSPLHF. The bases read TGTGCCAGCAGCTCTAGGCAGGGGCCCCTTGCAAATAATTCACCCCTCCACTTT.